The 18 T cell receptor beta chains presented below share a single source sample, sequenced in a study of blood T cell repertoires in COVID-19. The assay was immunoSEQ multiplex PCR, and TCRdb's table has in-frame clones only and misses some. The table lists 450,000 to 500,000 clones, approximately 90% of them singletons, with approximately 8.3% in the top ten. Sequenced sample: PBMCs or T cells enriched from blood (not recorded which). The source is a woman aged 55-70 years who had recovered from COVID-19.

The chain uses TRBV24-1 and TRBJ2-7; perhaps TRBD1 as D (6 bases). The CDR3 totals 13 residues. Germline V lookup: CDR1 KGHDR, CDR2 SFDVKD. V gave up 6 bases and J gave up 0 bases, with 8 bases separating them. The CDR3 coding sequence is TGTGCCACCAGTTCGGACAGCTCCTACGAGCAGTACTTC. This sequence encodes CATSSDSSYEQYF.

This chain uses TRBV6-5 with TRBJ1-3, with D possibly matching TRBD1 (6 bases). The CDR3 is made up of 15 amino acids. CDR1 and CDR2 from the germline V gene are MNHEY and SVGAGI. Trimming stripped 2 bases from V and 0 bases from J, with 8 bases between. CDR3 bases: TGTGCCAGCAGTTACAACAGGGCCTCTGGAAACACCATATATTTT. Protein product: CASSYNRASGNTIYF.

In DNA, the CDR3 is TGTGCCAGCAGTTTAAGACTAGCGGGCGCCGGGGAAGAGACCCAGTACTTC. Its translation is CASSLRLAGAGEETQYF. The chain employs TRBV5-5 and TRBJ2-5; the match to TRBD2 covers 10 bases. The CDR3 loop spans 17 amino acids. Per the germline V gene, CDR1 is SGHKS and CDR2 is YYEKEE (reference sequence). V shed 5 bases and J 3 bases; nucleotides not matched to a gene: 13.

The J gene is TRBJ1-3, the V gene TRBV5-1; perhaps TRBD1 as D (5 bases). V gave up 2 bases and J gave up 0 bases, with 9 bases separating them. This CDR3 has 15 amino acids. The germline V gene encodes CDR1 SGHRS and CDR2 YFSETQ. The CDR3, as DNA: TGCGCCAGCAGCTTTTCGGGGGTCTCTGGAAACACCATATATTTT. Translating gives CASSFSGVSGNTIYF.

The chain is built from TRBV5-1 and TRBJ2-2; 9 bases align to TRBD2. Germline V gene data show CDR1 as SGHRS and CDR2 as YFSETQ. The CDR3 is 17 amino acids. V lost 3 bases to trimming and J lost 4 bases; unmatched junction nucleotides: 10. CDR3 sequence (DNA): TGCGCCAGCAGCTCCCTTAGCGGGGGAGGTGGCACCGGGGAGCTGTTTTTT. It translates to CASSSLSGGGGTGELFF.

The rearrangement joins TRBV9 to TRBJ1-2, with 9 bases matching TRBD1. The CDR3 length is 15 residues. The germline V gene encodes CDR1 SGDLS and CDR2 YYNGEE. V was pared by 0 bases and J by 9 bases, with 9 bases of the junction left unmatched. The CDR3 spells CASSVAPGQGVSYTF. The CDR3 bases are TGTGCCAGCAGCGTAGCACCGGGACAGGGTGTTAGCTACACCTTC.

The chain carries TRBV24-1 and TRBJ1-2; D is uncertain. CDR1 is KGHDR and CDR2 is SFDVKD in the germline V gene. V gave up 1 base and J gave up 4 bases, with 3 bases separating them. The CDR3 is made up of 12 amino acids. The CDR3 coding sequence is TGTGCCACCAGTGATTTCTTCTATGGCTACACCTTC. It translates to CATSDFFYGYTF.

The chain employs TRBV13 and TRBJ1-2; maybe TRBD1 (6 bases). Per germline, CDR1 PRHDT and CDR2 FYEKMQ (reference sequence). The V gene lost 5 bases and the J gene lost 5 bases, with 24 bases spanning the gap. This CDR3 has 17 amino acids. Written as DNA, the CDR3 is TGTGCCAGCAGCCCCCTGGTGGGACATGTTGCCCCATATGGCTACACCTTC. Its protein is CASSPLVGHVAPYGYTF.

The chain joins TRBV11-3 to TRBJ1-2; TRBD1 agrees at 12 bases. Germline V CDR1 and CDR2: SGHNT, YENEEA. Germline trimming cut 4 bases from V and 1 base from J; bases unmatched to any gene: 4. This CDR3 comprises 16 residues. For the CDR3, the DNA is TGTGCCAGCAGCTGGGGACAGGGGGCGAGTAACTATGGCTACACCTTC. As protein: CASSWGQGASNYGYTF.

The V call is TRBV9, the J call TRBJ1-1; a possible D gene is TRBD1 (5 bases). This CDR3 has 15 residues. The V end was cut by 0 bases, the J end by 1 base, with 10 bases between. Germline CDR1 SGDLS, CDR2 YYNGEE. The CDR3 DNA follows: TGTGCCAGCAGCGTAGATCTGGGGCGGAACACTGAAGCTTTCTTT. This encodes CASSVDLGRNTEAFF.

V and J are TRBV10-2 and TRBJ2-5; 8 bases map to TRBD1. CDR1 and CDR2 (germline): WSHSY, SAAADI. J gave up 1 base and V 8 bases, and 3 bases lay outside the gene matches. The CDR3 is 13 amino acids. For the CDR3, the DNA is TGCGCCAGCTCACAGGGGGTCCAAGAGACCCAGTACTTC. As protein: CASSQGVQETQYF.

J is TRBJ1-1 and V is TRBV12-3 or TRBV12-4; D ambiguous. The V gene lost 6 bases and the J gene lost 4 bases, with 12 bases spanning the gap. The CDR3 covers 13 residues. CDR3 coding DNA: TGTGCCAGCAGCTTGACCTGGAGCACTGAAGCTTTCTTT. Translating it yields CASSLTWSTEAFF.

The CDR3 spells CASSRTRGTYEQYV. CDR3 sequence (DNA): TGTGCCAGCAGTCGAACCAGGGGGACCTACGAGCAGTACGTC. This sequence joins TRBV6-5 and TRBJ2-7; 7 bases map to TRBD1. With V trimmed by 5 bases and J by 2 bases, 6 bases remained unmatched. This CDR3 comprises 14 residues. CDR1 is MNHEY, CDR2 SVGAGI, per germline.

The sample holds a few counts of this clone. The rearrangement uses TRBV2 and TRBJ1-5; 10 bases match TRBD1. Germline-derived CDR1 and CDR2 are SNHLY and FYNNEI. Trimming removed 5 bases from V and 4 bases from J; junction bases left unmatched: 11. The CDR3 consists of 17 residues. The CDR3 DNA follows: TGTGCCAGCAGTCCTGCTGTCCCGGGACAGGGGAATCAGCCCCAGCATTTT. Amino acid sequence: CASSPAVPGQGNQPQHF.

The CDR3 loop reads CASSPGHFYSNQPQHF. CDR3 sequence (DNA): TGTGCCAGTAGTCCGGGACACTTTTATAGCAATCAGCCCCAGCATTTT. This chain connects TRBV19 to TRBJ1-5; tentatively, D is TRBD1 (6 bases). Germline CDR1 LNHDA, CDR2 SQIVND (reference sequence). V was pared by 5 bases and J by 0 bases, with 14 bases between. This CDR3 is 16 amino acids long.

CDR3 bases: TGTGCCAGCAGTCCGATACAGGGGGAGCTGTTTTTT. Residues: CASSPIQGELFF. The chain recombines TRBV12-3 or TRBV12-4 with TRBJ2-2; D unresolved. V was pared by 5 bases and J by 8 bases, with 9 bases between. The CDR3 consists of 12 residues.

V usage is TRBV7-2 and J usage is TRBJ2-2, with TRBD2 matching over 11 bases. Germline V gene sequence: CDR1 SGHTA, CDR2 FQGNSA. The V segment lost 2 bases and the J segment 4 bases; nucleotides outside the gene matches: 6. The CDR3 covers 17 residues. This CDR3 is CASSLLPGLAGTGELFF. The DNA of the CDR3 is TGTGCCAGCAGCTTACTTCCAGGACTAGCGGGCACCGGGGAGCTGTTTTTT.

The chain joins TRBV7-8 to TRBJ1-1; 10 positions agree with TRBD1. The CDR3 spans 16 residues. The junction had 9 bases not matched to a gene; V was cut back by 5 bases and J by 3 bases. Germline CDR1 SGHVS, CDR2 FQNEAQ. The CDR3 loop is CASSPRYGQGDTEAFF. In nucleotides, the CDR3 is TGTGCCAGCAGCCCGCGATATGGACAGGGGGACACTGAAGCTTTCTTT. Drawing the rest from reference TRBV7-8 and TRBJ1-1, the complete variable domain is GAGVSQSPRYKVAKRGQDVALRCDPISGHVSLFWYQQALGQGPEFLTYFQNEAQLDKSGLPSDRFFAERPEGSVSTLKIQRTQQEDSAVYLCASSPRYGQGDTEAFFGQGTRLTVV.